A single sample gave rise to the 23 T cell receptor beta chains below, sequenced in a study of shared clonotypes between healthy human individuals. The repertoire was sequenced with immunoSEQ multiplex PCR; TCRdb's copy has only in-frame clones and lacks some. The table records 2 million to 3 million clones, approximately 93% of them present only once. Sequencing used naive CD4+ T cells from PBMCs. Subset meaning: CD45RA+ positively selected. The receptors shown here come from a man younger than 35 in good health. Some clones in this sample may be carry-over from other donors' samples.

The CDR3 here is CASSLVGTGRYGYTF. The CDR3, as DNA: TGCGCCAGCAGCTTGGTCGGCACAGGGCGCTATGGCTACACCTTC. This chain uses TRBV5-1 with TRBJ1-2, with a tentative D call TRBD1 (6 bases). Germline V gene data show CDR1 as SGHRS and CDR2 as YFSETQ. The CDR3 runs 15 residues. V lost 0 bases and J 4 bases, leaving 13 bases between the germline ends.

The rearrangement joins TRBV7-9 to TRBJ2-7; 12 positions agree with TRBD2. V lost 1 base and J lost 0; bases outside the gene matches: 10. The CDR3 extends over 19 amino acids. Looked up from germline, CDR1 is SEHNR and CDR2 is FQNEAQ (reference sequence). CDR3 residues: CASSLVMGLAGPSSYEQYF. DNA for the CDR3: TGTGCCAGCAGCTTAGTAATGGGACTAGCGGGCCCAAGCTCCTACGAGCAGTACTTC.

V usage is TRBV7-9 and J usage is TRBJ1-1; D call uncertain. Trimming shortened V by 2 bases and J by 10 bases, and 8 bases separated the two germline ends. From germline, CDR1 is SEHNR and CDR2 FQNEAQ (reference sequence). The CDR3 is 11 amino acids. CDR3: CASSLSGPAFF. CDR3 coding DNA: TGTGCCAGCAGCTTATCCGGGCCAGCTTTCTTT.

As regards this clone: The same CDR3 also results from other DNA sequences found in this sample. V and J are TRBV28 and TRBJ2-7; D gene ambiguous. Trimming removed 5 bases from V and 3 bases from J, with 8 bases in between. The CDR3 covers 12 residues. Germline assignment: CDR1 MDHEN and CDR2 SYDVKM. The CDR3 nucleotides read TGTGCCAGCAGTCCCCTGGTCTACGAGCAGTACTTC. This gives the protein CASSPLVYEQYF.

The chain recombines TRBV7-9 with TRBJ2-7, with 7 bases matching TRBD2. The CDR3 loop spans 19 amino acids. Germline lookup yields CDR1 SEHNR and CDR2 FQNEAQ (reference sequence). V trimming: 4 bases; J trimming: 4 bases; junction bases outside the gene matches: 22. As DNA, the CDR3 is TGTGCCAGCAGCTCGCCGAGGGCCACAACTGGGGGGGATAGGTACGAGCAGTACTTC. The encoded protein is CASSSPRATTGGDRYEQYF.

The chain links TRBV18 to TRBJ1-1, with a weak D call TRBD1 (5 bases). CDR1 and CDR2 from the germline V gene are KGHSH and LQKENI. The CDR3 runs 14 residues. Trimming pared 0 bases from V and 6 bases from J, leaving 11 bases between. CDR3 nucleotide sequence: TGTGCCAGCTCACCACCTTGGGGCTCACCTGAAGCTTTCTTT. This sequence encodes CASSPPWGSPEAFF.

This chain connects TRBV6-1 to TRBJ1-5; D gene uncertain. Germline-derived CDR1 and CDR2 are MNHNS and SASEGT. V lost 4 bases and J 9 bases, leaving 28 bases between the germline ends. This CDR3 is built from 18 residues. CDR3 amino acids: CASSGSRPGQLGDRPQHF. CDR3 coding DNA: TGTGCCAGCAGTGGATCGCGGCCTGGGCAGCTTGGCGATCGGCCCCAGCATTTT.

The chain links TRBV11-2 to TRBJ2-3; D is undetermined. The CDR3 is 14 amino acids. Germline assignment: CDR1 SGHAT and CDR2 FQNNGV. The germline V and J ends were trimmed by 5 bases and 6 bases, with 15 bases remaining between them. The CDR3 DNA sequence: TGTGCCAGCAGCCTCGACCGGGCTTCGGATACGCAGTATTTT. Translation: CASSLDRASDTQYF.

V gene TRBV5-4 combines with J gene TRBJ2-5; D gene uncertain. This CDR3 contains 11 residues. Trimming pared 3 bases from V and 5 bases from J, leaving 5 bases between. Per the germline V gene, CDR1 is SGHNT and CDR2 is YYREEE (reference sequence). The CDR3 sequence is CASSSKETQYF. The DNA for the CDR3 is TGTGCCAGCAGCTCGAAGGAGACCCAGTACTTC.

The V and J genes are TRBV5-1 and TRBJ1-3; D is unclear. Germline V gene lookup returns CDR1 SGHRS and CDR2 YFSETQ. The CDR3 sequence is 16 residues long. The V end lost 4 bases, the J end lost 0 bases, and 14 bases lay between the germline ends. CDR3 residues: CASSVQDGRSGNTIYF. The CDR3 DNA sequence: TGCGCCAGCAGCGTGCAGGACGGACGCTCTGGAAACACCATATATTTT.

The V and J genes are TRBV28 and TRBJ1-1; D gene uncertain. The CDR3 is 16 residues long. The V end was cut by 2 bases, the J end by 1 base, with 14 bases between. In germline, CDR1 is MDHEN, CDR2 SYDVKM. CDR3 loop: CASSLGRARENTEAFF. The CDR3 DNA is TGTGCCAGCAGTTTAGGCCGGGCTAGAGAGAACACTGAAGCTTTCTTT.

The CDR3 loop is CASSLDQGRDQPQHF. For the CDR3, the DNA is TGTGCCAGCAGCTTGGATCAGGGCAGGGATCAGCCCCAGCATTTT. V and J are TRBV5-5 and TRBJ1-5; D perhaps matches TRBD1 (5 bases). Germline V gene sequence: CDR1 SGHKS, CDR2 YYEKEE (reference sequence). Trimming cost V 0 bases and J 5 bases, with 12 bases left between them. The CDR3 loop spans 15 amino acids. Using reference TRBV5-5 and TRBJ1-5 for the parts outside the CDR3, the full variable domain is DAGVTQSPTHLIKTRGQQVTLRCSPISGHKSVSWYQQVLGQGPQFIFQYYEKEERGRGNFPDRFSARQFPNYSSELNVNALLLGDSALYLCASSLDQGRDQPQHFGDGTRLSIL.

The chain couples TRBV30 to TRBJ1-1; no clear D gene. From germline, CDR1 is GTSNPN and CDR2 SVGIG (reference sequence). Trimming cost V 0 bases and J 4 bases, with 9 bases left between them. The CDR3 runs 13 residues. This chain's CDR3 is CAWSVRIATEAFF. Written as DNA, the CDR3 is TGTGCCTGGAGTGTACGAATAGCCACTGAAGCTTTCTTT.

The DNA for the CDR3 is TGCGCCAGCAGCTTGACAGGACCTAGGAATTCACCCCTCCACTTT. The encoded protein is CASSLTGPRNSPLHF. The rearrangement uses TRBV5-1 and TRBJ1-6; the D gene is possibly TRBD1 (5 bases). This CDR3 is built from 15 residues. Trimming pared 1 base from V and 7 bases from J, leaving 12 bases between. CDR1 is SGHRS, CDR2 YFSETQ, per germline.

The CDR3 loop reads CASSPEGTGSYNSPLHF. For the CDR3, the DNA is TGTGCCAGCAGTCCCGAAGGGACAGGCTCCTATAATTCACCCCTCCACTTT. The V and J genes are TRBV7-9 and TRBJ1-6; 8 bases match TRBD1. After removal of 6 bases from V and 0 bases from J, the junction contained 7 bases not matched to a gene. This CDR3 spans 17 amino acids. In germline, CDR1 is SEHNR, CDR2 FQNEAQ (reference sequence).

Points on this clone: Other DNA sequences within the sample encode an identical CDR3. V usage is TRBV5-4 and J usage is TRBJ2-7; the match to TRBD2 covers 8 bases. Germline values: CDR1 SGHNT, CDR2 YYREEE (reference sequence). Unmatched junction bases numbered 8, after V lost 4 bases and J lost 2 bases. CDR3 length equals 15 residues. The chain's CDR3 is CASSPRGGAAYEQYF. The CDR3 region has the DNA TGTGCCAGCAGCCCCCGGGGGGGGGCTGCCTACGAGCAGTACTTC.

V is TRBV7-2 and J is TRBJ1-5, with unresolved D. The germline V gene encodes CDR1 SGHTA and CDR2 FQGNSA. The CDR3 extends over 15 amino acids. Trimming cost V 1 base and J 1 base, with 8 bases left between them. The CDR3 loop reads CASSLVVGSNQPQHF. CDR3 bases: TGTGCCAGCAGCTTAGTTGTGGGGAGCAATCAGCCCCAGCATTTT.

A word on this clone: This sample includes further DNA sequences coding for the same CDR3. CDR3 protein: CASSPTATNEKLFF. In DNA form, the CDR3 reads TGTGCCAGCAGCCCCACCGCAACTAATGAAAAACTGTTTTTT. V gene TRBV28 combines with J gene TRBJ1-4; D gene unclear. V lost 6 bases to trimming and J lost 0 bases, with 8 bases between them. The CDR3 covers 14 residues. CDR1 is MDHEN and CDR2 is SYDVKM in the germline V gene. Complete variable domain (other parts from reference TRBV28 and TRBJ1-4): DVKVTQSSRYLVKRTGEKVFLECVQDMDHENMFWYRQDPGLGLRLIYFSYDVKMKEKGDIPEGYSVSREKKERFSLILESASTNQTSMYLCASSPTATNEKLFFGSGTQLSVL.

This chain uses TRBV7-9 with TRBJ2-7; 7 positions agree with TRBD1. The CDR3 extends over 15 amino acids. V was clipped by 4 bases and J by 0 bases; unmatched bases: 6. CDR1 is SEHNR, CDR2 FQNEAQ, per germline (reference sequence). CDR3 residues: CASSSSRGLSYEQYF. The DNA of the CDR3 is TGTGCCAGCAGCTCATCGAGGGGGCTCTCCTACGAGCAGTACTTC.

The chain carries TRBV7-9 and TRBJ2-1; D ambiguous. Trimming left V 4 bases short and J 5 bases short, with 15 bases between. The CDR3 is 15 amino acids. Germline lookup yields CDR1 SEHNR and CDR2 FQNEAQ (reference sequence). CDR3 in DNA: TGTGCCAGCAGCTCCCCACCCTCGAACGACAATGAGCAGTTCTTC. Translating gives CASSSPPSNDNEQFF.

The chain joins TRBV7-2 to TRBJ2-7; D is ambiguous. The CDR3 runs 13 residues. Germline CDR1 SGHTA, CDR2 FQGNSA. The ends were cut back, 5 bases at V and 3 bases at J, with 11 bases in the middle. CDR3 residues: CASSLQRHYEQYF. DNA of the CDR3: TGTGCCAGCAGCCTCCAGCGCCACTACGAGCAGTACTTC.

The rearrangement links TRBV28 to TRBJ2-7, with 10 bases that match TRBD2. Germline values: CDR1 MDHEN, CDR2 SYDVKM. V trimming: 6 bases; J trimming: 0 bases; junction bases outside the gene matches: 5. CDR3 length: 15 amino acids. For the CDR3, the DNA is TGTGCCAGCAGCTCCGGGACTAGCGACTCCTACGAGCAGTACTTC. This gives the protein CASSSGTSDSYEQYF. Full variable domain (remainder filled in from reference TRBV28 and TRBJ2-7): DVKVTQSSRYLVKRTGEKVFLECVQDMDHENMFWYRQDPGLGLRLIYFSYDVKMKEKGDIPEGYSVSREKKERFSLILESASTNQTSMYLCASSSGTSDSYEQYFGPGTRLTVT.

J is TRBJ1-3 and V is TRBV5-1, with D possibly being TRBD1 (5 bases). The germline V gene has CDR1 SGHRS and CDR2 YFSETQ. The CDR3 is 15 amino acids. V lost 3 bases, J lost 2 bases, and 12 bases lay in between. CDR3 loop: CASSSLPGAGNTIYF. The CDR3 nucleotides read TGCGCCAGCAGCTCCCTCCCGGGGGCTGGAAACACCATATATTTT. Based on the CDR3 plus reference TRBV5-1 and TRBJ1-3, the full variable domain is KAGVTQTPRYLIKTRGQQVTLSCSPISGHRSVSWYQQTPGQGLQFLFEYFSETQRNKGNFPGRFSGRQFSNSRSEMNVSTLELGDSALYLCASSSLPGAGNTIYFGEGSWLTVV.